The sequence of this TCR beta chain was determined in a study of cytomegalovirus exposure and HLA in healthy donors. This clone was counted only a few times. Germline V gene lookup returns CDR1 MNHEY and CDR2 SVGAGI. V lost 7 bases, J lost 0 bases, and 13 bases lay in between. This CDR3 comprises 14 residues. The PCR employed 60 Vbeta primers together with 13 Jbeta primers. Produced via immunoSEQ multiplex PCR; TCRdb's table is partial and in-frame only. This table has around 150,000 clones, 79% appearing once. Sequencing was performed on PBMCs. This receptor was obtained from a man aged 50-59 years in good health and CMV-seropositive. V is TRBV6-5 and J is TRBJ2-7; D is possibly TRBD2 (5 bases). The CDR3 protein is CASNWEPSSYEQYF. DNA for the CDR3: TGTGCCAGCAACTGGGAGCCGAGCTCCTACGAGCAGTACTTC.